Presented here are 14 T cell receptor beta chains from one specimen sequenced in a study of T cell repertoires in cytomegalovirus infection. TCRdb called the reads again in MiXCR, with one record for every CDR3 protein. The table shows just over 450,000 distinct CDR3 sequences, with more than 40% occurring only once. Their antigens are not known. The material was cultured PBMCs, obtained from culture after CMV antigen stimulation. Source of these receptors: a human donor in good health (CMV status not recorded). Some clones in this sample may be carry-over from other donors' samples.

This clonotype has only a few counts. The chain has TRBV6-1 and TRBJ2-4; D is uncertain. This CDR3 spans 13 amino acids. In germline, CDR1 is MNHNS, CDR2 SASEGT. V lost 3 bases and J 3 bases, leaving 6 bases between the germline ends. The CDR3 DNA reads TGTGCCAGCAGTGAGGTTGGCAAAAACATTCAGTACTTC. Translating it yields CASSEVGKNIQYF.

The J gene is TRBJ2-7, the V gene TRBV6-2 or TRBV6-3; a possible D gene is TRBD2 (5 bases). CDR1 and CDR2 from the germline V gene are MNHEY and SVGEGT. V was clipped by 8 bases and J by 6 bases, with 14 bases between them. The CDR3 is made up of 12 amino acids. As DNA, the CDR3 is TGTGCCAGCCAGCGGACGGTCACCGAGCAGTACTTC. Its translation: CASQRTVTEQYF.

V gene TRBV7-9 combines with J gene TRBJ2-1, with 8 bases matching TRBD2. The V gene's germline CDR1 is SEHNR and CDR2 FQNEAQ (reference sequence). The CDR3 extends over 17 amino acids. Trimming took 5 bases from V and 3 from J; bases not matched to a gene: 12. DNA of the CDR3: TGTGCCAGCAGCACCGAGCGACGGAGCGGGAGCTACAATGAGCAGTTCTTC. Translation: CASSTERRSGSYNEQFF.

This rearrangement joins TRBV5-4 to TRBJ2-7; possibly TRBD1 or TRBD2 for D (5 bases each). The V gene's germline CDR1 is SGHNT and CDR2 YYREEE (reference sequence). V lost 4 bases to trimming and J lost 2 bases, with 13 bases between them. The CDR3 loop spans 14 amino acids. CDR3 coding DNA: TGTGCCAGCAGCCAGGCCGGGACGGCCTACGAGCAGTACTTC. Translated: CASSQAGTAYEQYF.

This clonotype was detected only once. The chain carries TRBV11-2 and TRBJ2-1; tentative D call: TRBD2 (6 bases). This CDR3 contains 16 residues. Germline V gives CDR1 SGHAT, CDR2 FQNNGV. Trimming took off 5 bases at V and 4 bases at J, with 18 bases between the two ends. The CDR3 region is CASSPIMGTFYNEQFF. The CDR3 nucleotides are TGTGCCAGCAGCCCGATTATGGGGACTTTTTACAATGAGCAGTTCTTC.

This chain connects TRBV7-6 to TRBJ1-4, with a tentative D call TRBD1 (5 bases). The CDR3 runs to 12 residues. V was clipped by 5 bases and J by 8 bases, with 9 bases between them. Germline assignment: CDR1 SGHVS and CDR2 FNYEAQ. The CDR3 DNA follows: TGTGCCAGCAGCGAGGGGCCCGAAAAACTGTTTTTT. This translates into CASSEGPEKLFF.

The rearrangement joins TRBV20-1 to TRBJ2-1; D not certain. Per germline, CDR1 DFQATT and CDR2 SNEGSKA (reference sequence). V dropped 0 bases and J dropped 0 bases, with 12 bases sitting between them. The CDR3 is made up of 16 amino acids. The CDR3 protein is CSARDMSASSYNEQFF. The CDR3 coding sequence is TGCAGTGCTAGAGATATGAGCGCTAGCTCCTACAATGAGCAGTTCTTC.

This clonotype occurred many times. V and J are TRBV7-2 and TRBJ2-3; D might be TRBD1 (5 bases). V shed 7 bases and J shed 0 bases, with 23 bases lying between them. The CDR3 totals 18 residues. Germline loops: CDR1 SGHTA, CDR2 FQGNSA. This CDR3 reads CASTPLRGGVSSTDTQYF. The CDR3 DNA reads as TGTGCCAGCACCCCCCTAAGGGGCGGCGTAAGCAGCACAGATACGCAGTATTTT.

This rearrangement joins TRBV25-1 to TRBJ1-4; D might be TRBD1 (6 bases). Germline V CDR1 and CDR2: MGHDK, SYGVNS. CDR3 length: 15 residues. V lost 0 bases and J 5 bases, leaving 10 bases between the germline ends. The CDR3 loop reads CASSEYSGGNEKLFF. The CDR3 DNA is TGTGCCAGCAGTGAATATTCGGGGGGCAATGAAAAACTGTTTTTT.

This clonotype came up a few times. J is TRBJ2-6 and V is TRBV2; 7 bases are shared with TRBD2. Germline CDR1 SNHLY, CDR2 FYNNEI. V gave up 7 bases and J gave up 2 bases; unmatched junction bases: 8. This CDR3 has 16 amino acids. Here the CDR3 reads CASKGREIPGANVLTF. The CDR3 DNA reads TGTGCCAGCAAGGGGAGGGAAATCCCTGGGGCCAACGTCCTGACTTTC.

On this clonotype: Germline is not matched at one junction end, which may reflect a read error. The rearrangement uses TRBV2 and TRBJ2-1; 16 bases fit TRBD2. The CDR3 length is 13 residues. Germline V gene lookup returns CDR1 SNHLY and CDR2 FYNNEI. CDR3 in DNA: TGTGCCAGCAGCGGGACTAGCGGGGGGGGCCCTGTGTTC. Translation: CASSGTSGGGPVF.

The chain joins TRBV27 to TRBJ2-7; 8 positions match TRBD1. CDR1 and CDR2 from the germline V gene are MNHEY and SMNVEV (reference sequence). The CDR3 length is 13 residues. Germline trimming cut 8 bases from V and 2 bases from J; bases unmatched to any gene: 5. CDR3 protein: CASRDRPTYEQYF. As DNA, the CDR3 is TGTGCCAGCCGGGACAGGCCAACCTACGAGCAGTACTTC.

The chain has TRBV6-6 and TRBJ2-7; D not certain. CDR1 MNHNY and CDR2 SVGAGI come from the germline V gene (reference sequence). This CDR3 region has 14 residues. Trimming cost V 3 bases and J 3 bases, with 12 bases left between them. This chain's CDR3 is CASSYPDPFYEQYF. The CDR3 region has the DNA TGTGCCAGCAGTTATCCCGACCCCTTCTACGAGCAGTACTTC.

V and J are TRBV7-9 and TRBJ2-1; D assignment may be TRBD1 or TRBD2 (6 bases each). Germline V gene data show CDR1 as SEHNR and CDR2 as FQNEAQ (reference sequence). V lost 3 bases and J 5 bases, leaving 14 bases between the germline ends. The CDR3 length is 15 residues. The CDR3: CASSLPRGPNNEQFF. The CDR3 bases are TGTGCCAGCAGCTTGCCCCGGGGGCCAAACAATGAGCAGTTCTTC.